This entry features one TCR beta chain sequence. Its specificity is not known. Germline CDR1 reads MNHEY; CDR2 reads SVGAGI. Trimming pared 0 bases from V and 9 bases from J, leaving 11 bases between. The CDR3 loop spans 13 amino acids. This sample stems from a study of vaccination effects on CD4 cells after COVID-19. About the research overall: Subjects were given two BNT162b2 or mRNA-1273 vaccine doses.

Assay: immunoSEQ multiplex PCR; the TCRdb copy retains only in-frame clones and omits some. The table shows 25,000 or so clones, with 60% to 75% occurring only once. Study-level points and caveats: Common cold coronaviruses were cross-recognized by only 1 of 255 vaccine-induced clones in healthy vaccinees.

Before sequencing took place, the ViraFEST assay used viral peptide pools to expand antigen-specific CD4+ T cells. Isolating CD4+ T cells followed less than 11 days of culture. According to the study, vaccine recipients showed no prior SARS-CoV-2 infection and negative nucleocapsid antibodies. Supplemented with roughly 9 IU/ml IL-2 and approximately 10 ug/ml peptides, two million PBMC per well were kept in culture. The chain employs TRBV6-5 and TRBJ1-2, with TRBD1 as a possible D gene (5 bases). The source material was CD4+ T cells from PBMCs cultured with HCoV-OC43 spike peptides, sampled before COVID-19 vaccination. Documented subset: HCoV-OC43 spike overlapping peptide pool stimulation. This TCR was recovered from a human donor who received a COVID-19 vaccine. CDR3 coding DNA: TGTGCCAGCAGTTACTCCCAGGGTAGGAGCTACACCTTC. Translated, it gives CASSYSQGRSYTF.